This T cell receptor (beta chain) was retrieved from a study of human T cells and chemical hapten exposure. Time point indicated: patch test 2, 6 weeks after DPC sensitization. Documented treatment: therapeutic diphenylcyclopropenone sensitization with weekly scalp DPC. The CDR3 contains 13 residues. V lost 7 bases and J lost 6, with 11 bases in between. CDR1 is KGHDR and CDR2 is SFDVKD in the germline V gene. MiXCR was run by TCRdb on the RACE reads, yielding one entry per CDR3 protein. The repertoire has about 100,000 distinct CDR3 sequences, about 10% of them found once; the top ten carry approximately 3.3%.

The material sequenced was whole blood, taken in connection with sensitization to the hapten diphenylcyclopropenone (DPC). The receptor was derived from a woman aged 40 to 50 with alopecia areata. Some clones in this sample may be carry-over from other donors' samples. The chain has TRBV24-1 and TRBJ2-2; D perhaps matches TRBD1 (6 bases). CDR3 sequence: CATRGAQAGELFF. The CDR3, as DNA: TGTGCCACCAGGGGGGCGCAGGCCGGGGAGCTGTTTTTT.